Each of the 16 T cell receptor beta chains below was sequenced from the same sample in a study of shared clonotypes between healthy human individuals. Libraries were prepared by immunoSEQ multiplex PCR; TCRdb keeps only in-frame clonotypes and omits some of them. The profile shows about half a million clones, 70% to 80% of them singletons. The sequencing input was PBMCs. The receptor source for this set is a woman aged 40 to 55 in good health. Some clones in this sample may be carry-over from other donors' samples.

This clone was counted many times. This sequence joins TRBV28 and TRBJ1-2; the D gene is possibly TRBD1 (5 bases). Germline V gene data show CDR1 as MDHEN and CDR2 as SYDVKM. The CDR3 extends over 13 amino acids. V was cut by 7 bases and J by 4 bases, with 13 bases left in between. The CDR3 reads CASKVGDLYGYTF. The CDR3 nucleotides read TGTGCCAGCAAGGTGGGGGATCTCTATGGCTACACCTTC.

This chain links TRBV12-5 with TRBJ2-2; D not certain. V was shortened by 6 bases and J by 4 bases, with 15 bases between the two germline ends. Germline CDR1 and CDR2: LGHNT and FRNRAP. CDR3 length: 15 residues. In DNA, the CDR3 is TGTGCTAGTGGACCCAGGCTTTACGGCACCGGGGAGCTGTTTTTT. This gives the protein CASGPRLYGTGELFF.

V is TRBV5-1 and J is TRBJ1-1; weak D call: TRBD1 (5 bases). There are 17 residues in the CDR3. Germline V gives CDR1 SGHRS, CDR2 YFSETQ. V lost 1 base and J 2 bases, leaving 18 bases between the germline ends. CDR3 DNA: TGCGCCAGCAGCTTGCCTGAAGGGGAATCGCGAAACACTGAAGCTTTCTTT. Its translation is CASSLPEGESRNTEAFF.

The chain employs TRBV6-5 and TRBJ1-2, with D maybe TRBD1 (5 bases). CDR3 length: 11 amino acids. V lost 5 bases, J lost 8 bases, and 9 bases lay in between. Germline values: CDR1 MNHEY, CDR2 SVGAGI. CDR3: CASSGGGGYTF. For the CDR3, the DNA is TGTGCCAGCAGTGGGGGAGGCGGCTACACCTTC.

This chain uses TRBV28 with TRBJ2-3; no reliable D call. Trimming removed 1 base at V and 0 bases at J, with 11 bases between. Germline CDR1 and CDR2: MDHEN and SYDVKM. The CDR3 spans 16 residues. CDR3 sequence reads: CASSLFRHGSTDTQYF. The CDR3 DNA reads TGTGCCAGCAGTTTATTTCGGCACGGCAGCACAGATACGCAGTATTTT.

The V gene is TRBV5-4, the J gene TRBJ2-3, with TRBD2 matching over 7 bases. CDR3 length: 15 residues. CDR1 SGHNT and CDR2 YYREEE come from the germline V gene (reference sequence). V was clipped by 4 bases and J by 1 base; unmatched bases: 6. The CDR3 here is CASSLPGGGTDTQYF. CDR3 DNA: TGTGCCAGCAGCCTCCCTGGGGGGGGCACAGATACGCAGTATTTT.

The rearrangement uses TRBV29-1 and TRBJ1-2, with D possibly being TRBD1 (5 bases). Germline CDR1 and CDR2: SQVTM and ANQGSEA. Trimming took off 7 bases at V and 4 bases at J, with 13 bases between the two ends. The CDR3 covers 12 residues. In DNA, the CDR3 is TGCAGCGCTTCCAGGGAGGGCTATGGCTACACCTTC. The encoded protein is CSASREGYGYTF.

V usage is TRBV11-2 and J usage is TRBJ2-1; the D call may be TRBD1 or TRBD2 (5 bases each). The CDR3 covers 16 residues. The V gene lost 4 bases and the J gene lost 9 bases, with 22 bases spanning the gap. Germline V CDR1 and CDR2: SGHAT, FQNNGV. The CDR3 DNA reads as TGTGCCAGCAGCTCAATCATTAGGGTGGAGAGGGGTGAGCAGTTCTTC. Its protein is CASSSIIRVERGEQFF.

The chain joins TRBV27 to TRBJ1-2; 7 bases fit TRBD1. Germline V gene lookup returns CDR1 MNHEY and CDR2 SMNVEV (reference sequence). The CDR3 is 15 residues long. With 4 bases clipped from V and 4 bases from J, the junction kept 9 bases outside the gene matches. CDR3 in amino acids: CASSSSQGPRYGYTF. CDR3 sequence (DNA): TGTGCCAGCAGTTCCTCACAGGGGCCTCGCTATGGCTACACCTTC.

This clone showed up just once. The genes are TRBV6-5 and TRBJ1-1; TRBD1 is a possible D gene (5 bases). Trimming removed 8 bases at V and 0 bases at J, with 13 bases between. The CDR3 has 14 residues. Germline CDR1 is MNHEY and CDR2 is SVGAGI. The CDR3 sequence is CASGREGMNTEAFF. The CDR3 DNA sequence: TGTGCCAGCGGGAGGGAGGGGATGAACACTGAAGCTTTCTTT.

V usage is TRBV5-1 and J usage is TRBJ2-3; 9 bases agree with TRBD2. The CDR3 contains 14 residues. Per germline, CDR1 SGHRS and CDR2 YFSETQ. With V trimmed by 4 bases and J by 5 bases, 5 bases remained unmatched. The CDR3 sequence: CASSQGLAVDTQYF. The CDR3 nucleotides read TGCGCCAGCAGCCAGGGACTAGCCGTAGATACGCAGTATTTT.

J is TRBJ2-1 and V is TRBV21-1; the table assigns TRBD2, which was not confirmed against the DNA. TRBV21-1 is noted as a pseudogene. The CDR3 runs to 15 residues. CDR3 bases: TGTGCCAGCAGCAAATCGCGGAGCTCCTACAATGAGCAGTTCTTC. Its translation: CASSKSRSSYNEQFF.

This chain connects TRBV28 to TRBJ2-7, with unresolved D. The CDR3 sequence is 12 residues long. V gave up 2 bases and J gave up 5 bases, with 7 bases separating them. CDR1 and CDR2 from the germline V gene are MDHEN and SYDVKM. The chain's CDR3 is CASSLRHNEQYF. The DNA of the CDR3 is TGTGCCAGCAGTTTAAGGCATAACGAGCAGTACTTC.

The chain employs TRBV6-1 and TRBJ2-5; 7 bases are a match to TRBD1. The CDR3 runs to 13 residues. After removal of 10 bases from V and 5 bases from J, the junction contained 10 bases not matched to a gene. The V gene's germline CDR1 is MNHNS and CDR2 SASEGT. The CDR3 DNA sequence: TGTGCCAACGGCCAGAACAGGGGTGAGACCCAGTACTTC. Protein: CANGQNRGETQYF.

The chain joins TRBV4-2 to TRBJ2-7, with 7 positions matching TRBD1. The germline gives CDR1 LGHNA, CDR2 YNFKEQ. The CDR3 is made up of 14 amino acids. The V and J ends lost 1 base and 3 bases, in that order; junction bases with no gene match: 3. CDR3 loop: CASSQGAGGYEQYF. CDR3 DNA: TGTGCCAGCAGCCAAGGGGCAGGGGGCTACGAGCAGTACTTC.

V usage is TRBV6-1 and J usage is TRBJ1-2, with no clear D. CDR1 is MNHNS and CDR2 is SASEGT in the germline V gene. Trimming left V 0 bases short and J 9 bases short, with 11 bases between. This CDR3 has 13 amino acids. Written as DNA, the CDR3 is TGTGCCAGCAGTGAAGCCAGGAGGGTAAGCTACACCTTC. It specifies CASSEARRVSYTF.